Given below is one T cell receptor (beta chain) in context. The antigen remains unidentified. CD4+ cells underwent separation, giving CD45RA+ naive and CD45RA-negative memory subsets. Produced via immunoSEQ multiplex PCR; TCRdb's table is partial and in-frame only. The sample lists more than 2 million clones; 85% to 95% were seen once. The data originate from a study of shared clonotypes between healthy human individuals. The overall study: There were three CD4 naive, three CD4 memory, two CD8 naive and one CD8 memory plates per donor.

Findings and limits, study-wide: Specimens sampled were limited to blood, with tissue repertoires likely differing.

The receptor comes from a man younger than 35 in good health. Sequencing was carried out using naive CD4+ T cells sorted from blood. Described subset: CD45RA+ positively selected.

The CDR3 loop reads CASSPRSGRGQDEQFF. The CDR3 coding sequence is TGTGCCAGCAGCCCAAGGAGCGGGAGGGGGCAAGATGAGCAGTTCTTC. The chain joins TRBV11-3 to TRBJ2-1; TRBD2 agrees at 10 bases. The CDR3 runs to 16 residues. CDR1 and CDR2 from the germline V gene are SGHNT and YENEEA. The V gene end was trimmed by 5 bases and the J gene end by 8 bases; junction bases not matched to a gene: 12.